The 9 T cell receptor beta chains listed next were all sequenced from one sample in a study of T-cell reconstitution after alpha-beta-depleted transplantation in children. This sample's TCRbeta library carried unique molecular identifier barcodes. TCRdb reprocessed the PCR reads via MiXCR and lists one record per CDR3 protein. The sample includes hundreds of thousands of distinct CDR3 sequences, 16% of them seen just once. The source material was PBMCs from the stem cell graft donor, sampled from the stem cell graft. The receptors stem from a human donor who donated a stem cell graft to a child with acute myeloid leukemia.

This chain joins TRBV5-6 and TRBJ1-5; TRBD1 agrees at 9 bases. Germline values: CDR1 SGHDT, CDR2 YYEEEE. Trimming removed 1 base from V and 4 bases from J; junction bases left unmatched: 3. This CDR3 contains 15 residues. In nucleotides, the CDR3 is TGTGCCAGCAGCTTGTTCGACAGGGGGAATCAGCCCCAGCATTTT. Protein product: CASSLFDRGNQPQHF.

The chain has TRBV30 and TRBJ1-2, with a possible D match to TRBD1 (5 bases). Germline V gene sequence: CDR1 GTSNPN, CDR2 SVGIG (reference sequence). The V end was cut by 8 bases, the J end by 6 bases, with 19 bases between. This CDR3 contains 13 residues. In DNA form, the CDR3 reads TGTGCCGGAGGGGCGCGGCGTGAAAATGGCTACACCTTC. As protein: CAGGARRENGYTF.

The rearrangement joins TRBV15 to TRBJ2-5; unclear D gene. V was trimmed by 1 base and J by 2 bases, leaving 8 bases between them. The CDR3 is 14 residues long. Germline loops: CDR1 LNHNV, CDR2 YYDKDF (reference sequence). For the CDR3, the DNA is TGTGCCACCAGCAGAGGGGCTAAACAAGAGACCCAGTACTTC. Translated, it gives CATSRGAKQETQYF.

At least ten counts were recorded for this clonotype. The chain uses TRBV12-3 or TRBV12-4 and TRBJ1-3; D gene uncertain. This CDR3 has 14 amino acids. Trimming removed 2 bases at V and 2 bases at J, with 7 bases between. The CDR3 bases are TGTGCCAGCAGTTTAACAGAAGCTGGAAACACCATATATTTT. Translating gives CASSLTEAGNTIYF.

This clonotype was detected only a few times. The rearrangement joins TRBV12-3 or TRBV12-4 to TRBJ1-5; tentative D call: TRBD1 (5 bases). The CDR3 extends over 15 amino acids. V shed 7 bases and J shed 2 bases, with 15 bases lying between them. CDR3 loop: CASTPSRGGNQPQHF. CDR3 coding DNA: TGTGCCAGCACCCCCTCCCGGGGGGGCAATCAGCCCCAGCATTTT.

This clonotype was observed a handful of times. V and J are TRBV20-1 and TRBJ2-5, with TRBD1 identical over 12 bases. The CDR3 contains 16 residues. Germline trimming cut 6 bases from V and 3 bases from J; bases unmatched to any gene: 11. Germline CDR1 is DFQATT and CDR2 is SNEGSKA (reference sequence). As DNA, the CDR3 is TGCAGTGCCGTCCGGGACAGGGGGCTTGAGGAAGAGACCCAGTACTTC. Amino acid sequence: CSAVRDRGLEEETQYF.

In the case of this clonotype: One junction end does not reproduce the germline sequence, and a read error may be involved. V gene TRBV20-1 combines with J gene TRBJ2-5, with D perhaps TRBD1 or TRBD2 (6 bases each). The CDR3 consists of 13 residues. CDR1 is DFQATT and CDR2 is SNEGSKA in the germline V gene (reference sequence). The CDR3 nucleotides read TGCAGTGCTAGAGTGGGGGGCCTGCAGACCGAGTACTTC. It encodes CSARVGGLQTEYF.

This clonotype was picked up many times. V is TRBV20-1 and J is TRBJ2-7; TRBD2 is a possible D gene (6 bases). In germline, CDR1 is DFQATT, CDR2 SNEGSKA (reference sequence). Between the trimmed V and J ends, which lost 1 base and 2 bases, there was a span of 21 bases. There are 17 residues in the CDR3. The CDR3 loop is CSARGVYGSQAAYEQYF. In nucleotides, the CDR3 is TGCAGTGCTAGAGGGGTATACGGGAGTCAGGCCGCCTACGAGCAGTACTTC.

The V gene is TRBV20-1, the J gene TRBJ1-5; the match to TRBD1 covers 8 bases. CDR3 length equals 13 residues. Germline CDR1 is DFQATT and CDR2 is SNEGSKA (reference sequence). The junction had 5 bases not matched to a gene; V was cut back by 6 bases and J by 4 bases. CDR3 nucleotide sequence: TGCAGTGCCTACCGACAGGGGAATCAGCCCCAGCATTTT. Protein: CSAYRQGNQPQHF.